This TCR beta chain was identified in a study of cytomegalovirus exposure and HLA in healthy donors. Study findings and constraints: Sequencing likely caused a cluster of highly shared sequence variants. Overall, some 160 TCR beta chains were annotated as cytomegalovirus-associated.

PCR employed 60 Vbeta and 13 Jbeta primers. Clones were sequenced by immunoSEQ multiplex PCR, and TCRdb holds only the in-frame ones, with some missing. Of under 150,000 clones in the sample, approximately 80% are singletons; the top ten hold about 2.3%. The V end lost 5 bases, the J end lost 11 bases, and 9 bases lay between the germline ends. The CDR3 spans 9 residues. Germline CDR1 reads SQVTM; CDR2 reads ANQGSEA. Concerning this clone: What it recognizes is unknown.

Sequenced material: PBMCs. This receptor was identified in a male donor in good health and CMV-seronegative. The chain has TRBV29-1 and TRBJ1-1; D unclear. The CDR3 DNA sequence: TGCAGCGTTTCAGATACGGCTTTCTTT. Its protein is CSVSDTAFF.